These T cell receptor beta chains were read from a single sample in a study of blood T cell repertoires in COVID-19. Assay: immunoSEQ multiplex PCR; the TCRdb copy retains only in-frame clones and omits some. The sample holds nearly 55,000 clones, more than 60% seen once. Sequencing was performed on peripheral blood. These receptors came from a human donor with active or convalescent COVID-19. The donor label of this sample is uncertain. The CDR3 runs from the conserved cysteine through the conserved F or W. D genes are given only for firm matches. Clone size is given for some rows only: seen once, a few or many times, or a class if the clone is expanded.

CDR3 protein: CASSLDTRTDTQYF
CDR3 DNA: TGTGCCAGCAGCTTAGATACTAGAACAGATACGCAGTATTTT
D gene: NA
clone size: few
J gene: TRBJ2-3
V gene: TRBV11-2

CDR3 protein: CASSPSGQGAPGANVLTF
CDR3 DNA: TGTGCCAGCTCACCCAGCGGGCAGGGGGCGCCTGGGGCCAACGTCCTGACTTTC
D gene: TRBD1
clone size: NA
J gene: TRBJ2-6
V gene: TRBV18

CDR3 protein: CASGPTTRGETQYF
CDR3 DNA: TGTGCCAGCGGACCCACGACCAGGGGAGAGACCCAGTACTTC
D gene: NA
clone size: NA
J gene: TRBJ2-5
V gene: TRBV5-6

CDR3 protein: CASSVGSSGRATDTQYF
CDR3 DNA: TGTGCCAGCAGCGTAGGGTCTAGCGGGAGGGCCACAGATACGCAGTATTTT
D gene: TRBD2
clone size: NA
J gene: TRBJ2-3
V gene: TRBV9

CDR3 protein: CASSQFSPGSTEAFF
CDR3 DNA: TGTGCCAGCAGCCAATTCTCGCCGGGAAGCACTGAAGCTTTCTTT
D gene: NA
clone size: NA
J gene: TRBJ1-1
V gene: TRBV16

CDR3 protein: CASSETGGWNTEAFF
CDR3 DNA: TGCGCCAGCAGCGAGACAGGGGGCTGGAACACTGAAGCTTTCTTT
D gene: TRBD1
clone size: NA
J gene: TRBJ1-1
V gene: TRBV4-1

CDR3 protein: CASSATSGRATDTQYF
CDR3 DNA: TGCGCCAGCAGTGCGACTAGCGGGAGGGCCACAGATACGCAGTATTTT
D gene: TRBD2
clone size: NA
J gene: TRBJ2-3
V gene: TRBV10-1

CDR3 protein: CASSRDRAGAGELFF
CDR3 DNA: TGTGCCAGCAGCAGAGACAGGGCCGGGGCCGGGGAGCTGTTTTTT
D gene: TRBD1
clone size: few
J gene: TRBJ2-2
V gene: TRBV7-3

CDR3 protein: CASAPGGSYNEQFF
CDR3 DNA: TGTGCTAGTGCCCCGGGAGGCTCCTACAATGAGCAGTTCTTC
D gene: TRBD2
clone size: NA
J gene: TRBJ2-1
V gene: TRBV12-5

CDR3 protein: CARDLGKSYEQYF
CDR3 DNA: TGTGCCAGAGACCTCGGGAAGTCCTACGAGCAGTACTTC
D gene: NA
clone size: few
J gene: TRBJ2-7
V gene: TRBV19

CDR3 protein: CSHGTVYGYTF
CDR3 DNA: TGCAGCCATGGGACAGTCTATGGCTACACCTTC
D gene: TRBD1
clone size: NA
J gene: TRBJ1-2
V gene: TRBV20-1

CDR3 protein: CASSVGEGVYNEQFF
CDR3 DNA: TGTGCCAGCAGCGTAGGCGAGGGAGTGTACAATGAGCAGTTCTTC
D gene: NA
clone size: NA
J gene: TRBJ2-1
V gene: TRBV9

CDR3 protein: CASSYSGSGSSGTQYF
CDR3 DNA: TGTGCCAGCAGTTACTCCGGTAGCGGGAGCTCGGGTACGCAGTATTTT
D gene: TRBD2
clone size: NA
J gene: TRBJ2-3
V gene: TRBV6-2/TRBV6-3

CDR3 protein: CASSLVGDSLGHEQYF
CDR3 DNA: TGTGCCAGCAGTCTCGTCGGGGACAGCCTTGGTCACGAGCAGTACTTC
D gene: TRBD1
clone size: once
J gene: TRBJ2-7
V gene: TRBV28

CDR3 protein: CASSTDAYEQYF
CDR3 DNA: TGTGCCAGCAGCACAGACGCCTACGAGCAGTACTTC
D gene: NA
clone size: NA
J gene: TRBJ2-7
V gene: TRBV7-2

CDR3 protein: CATSEVGQGGNEQFF
CDR3 DNA: TGTGCCACCAGTGAGGTGGGACAGGGGGGGAATGAGCAGTTCTTC
D gene: TRBD1
clone size: NA
J gene: TRBJ2-1
V gene: TRBV24-1

CDR3 protein: CASSVQGQMNTEAFF
CDR3 DNA: TGTGCCAGCAGCGTCCAGGGACAGATGAACACTGAAGCTTTCTTT
D gene: TRBD1
clone size: NA
J gene: TRBJ1-1
V gene: TRBV9

CDR3 protein: CASSIVETGNTEAFF
CDR3 DNA: TGTGCCAGTAGTATAGTAGAAACAGGGAACACTGAAGCTTTCTTT
D gene: NA
clone size: NA
J gene: TRBJ1-1
V gene: TRBV19

CDR3 protein: CSVSPIAGGYEQYF
CDR3 DNA: TGCAGCGTTTCCCCTATAGCGGGAGGATACGAGCAGTACTTC
D gene: TRBD2
clone size: NA
J gene: TRBJ2-7
V gene: TRBV29-1

CDR3 protein: CASSLRWTSGYNEQFF
CDR3 DNA: TGTGCCAGCAGCTTAAGATGGACTAGCGGTTACAATGAGCAGTTCTTC
D gene: TRBD2
clone size: NA
J gene: TRBJ2-1
V gene: TRBV7-3

CDR3 protein: CASSVDRGSSSYNEQFF
CDR3 DNA: TGTGCCAGCAGCGTAGACAGGGGCAGCAGCTCCTACAATGAGCAGTTCTTC
D gene: TRBD1
clone size: NA
J gene: TRBJ2-1
V gene: TRBV9

CDR3 protein: CASSLTGAPREPQHF
CDR3 DNA: TGCGCCAGCAGCTTGACAGGGGCGCCCAGGGAGCCCCAGCATTTT
D gene: TRBD1
clone size: NA
J gene: TRBJ1-5
V gene: TRBV5-1

CDR3 protein: CASSVADRGLGAFF
CDR3 DNA: TGTGCCAGCAGCGTGGCCGACAGGGGGCTAGGGGCTTTCTTT
D gene: TRBD1
clone size: NA
J gene: TRBJ1-1
V gene: TRBV3-1/TRBV3-2

CDR3 protein: CASSYTGEQYF
CDR3 DNA: TGTGCCAGCAGTTATACCGGCGAGCAGTACTTC
D gene: NA
clone size: NA
J gene: TRBJ2-7
V gene: TRBV28